This T cell receptor beta chain originates from a study of blood T cell repertoires in COVID-19. Study as a whole: Researchers got acute and convalescent COVID-19 samples from the United States, Italy and Spain. PBMCs, B-cell-depleted T cells, or T cells provided the cDNA or gDNA that made up the material.

In the authors' workflow: Reference gene primer amplification gave nucleated cell count estimates. Generated by immunoSEQ multiplex PCR, the TCRdb table keeps only in-frame clones and is missing some. V and J calls and clone size are copied from that table; D and trimming were computed from the DNA. Here the sample spans roughly 200,000 clones, roughly 88% being singletons. CDR1 and CDR2 from the germline V gene are SNHLY and FYNNEI. The CDR3 loop spans 18 amino acids. V lost 6 bases to trimming and J lost 0 bases; unmatched junction nucleotides: 8. Seattle's enrolled individuals joined amid active infection and were then monitored longitudinally.

The sequenced sample consisted of peripheral blood. This TCR was recovered from a man between 45 and 60 years old with COVID-19, enrolled during active disease. The chain joins TRBV2 to TRBJ1-4; 12 bases fit TRBD1. The CDR3 protein is CASRRGQGAYSTNEKLFF. The CDR3 nucleotides are TGTGCCAGCAGGAGGGGACAGGGGGCTTACTCAACTAATGAAAAACTGTTTTTT.